This T cell receptor beta chain was observed in a study of cytomegalovirus exposure and HLA in healthy donors. Germline trimming cut 4 bases from V and 6 bases from J; bases unmatched to any gene: 3. CDR1 is MNHNS and CDR2 is SASEGT in the germline V gene. The CDR3 has 15 residues. Of note for this clone: Its antigen remains unidentified.

Study results and caveats: Because they were indistinguishable, some V segments, including TRBV6-2 and TRBV6-3, were excluded. The likely origin of a cluster of highly shared sequence variants was a sequencing artifact.

PCR primers comprised 60 Vbeta and 13 Jbeta primers. Repertoires were generated with immunoSEQ multiplex PCR, while TCRdb's copy carries only in-frame clones and drops some. The sample carries 50,000 to 80,000 clones, around 74% recorded once. The rearrangement links TRBV6-1 to TRBJ1-6; 10 bases match TRBD1. Material: PBMCs. The clonotype comes from a male donor in good health and CMV-seropositive. CDR3 nucleotide sequence: TGTGCCAGCAGTGGGGGACAGGGGTTTAATTCACCCCTCCACTTT. Amino acid sequence: CASSGGQGFNSPLHF.